These T cell receptor beta chains were read from a single sample in a study of Ad26.COV2.S vaccination and SARS-CoV-2 variants. Data came from immunoSEQ multiplex PCR; TCRdb stores just in-frame clones and leaves some out. The sample lists fewer than 500,000 clones; 89% were seen once. Sequenced material: peripheral blood, taken in a trial of Ad26.COV2.S vaccine versus placebo. The receptors come from a person aged 18 to 59 who received the Ad26.COV2.S COVID-19 vaccine or a placebo. Each CDR3 is given with its conserved first and last residue. The order of the fields is J gene, clone size, CDR3 length, V gene, D gene, CDR3 DNA, CDR3 protein. The D gene is left open where the match is weak. Only part of the rows carry a size: once, few, many, or a class if the clone is expanded.

j_gene: TRBJ1-2
abundance: NA
len: 15
v_gene: TRBV6-4
d_gene: NA
CDR3nt: TGTGCCAGCAGTCCGCACCCCGGGCTCCTGGAGGGCTACACCTTC
CDR3aa: CASSPHPGLLEGYTF

j_gene: TRBJ2-7
abundance: NA
len: 12
v_gene: TRBV6-2/TRBV6-3
d_gene: TRBD2
CDR3nt: TGTGCCAGCAGTAAACTAGCGAGTGAGCAGTACTTC
CDR3aa: CASSKLASEQYF

j_gene: TRBJ1-1
abundance: NA
len: 15
v_gene: TRBV6-5
d_gene: NA
CDR3nt: TGTGCCAGCAGGGGACTCCTTAGTAGGGGCACTGAAGCTTTCTTT
CDR3aa: CASRGLLSRGTEAFF

j_gene: TRBJ1-1
abundance: NA
len: 11
v_gene: TRBV24-1
d_gene: NA
CDR3nt: TGTGCCACGAGAGGGGACACTGAAGCTTTCTTT
CDR3aa: CATRGDTEAFF

j_gene: TRBJ1-6
abundance: once
len: 15
v_gene: TRBV11-2
d_gene: NA
CDR3nt: TGTGCCAGCAGCTTACAAGGATCCTATAATTCACCCCTCCACTTT
CDR3aa: CASSLQGSYNSPLHF

j_gene: TRBJ2-3
abundance: NA
len: 15
v_gene: TRBV7-3
d_gene: TRBD1
CDR3nt: TGTGCCAGCAGCCGTGGACAGGGGTTCACAGATACGCAGTATTTT
CDR3aa: CASSRGQGFTDTQYF

j_gene: TRBJ1-6
abundance: NA
len: 15
v_gene: TRBV16
d_gene: NA
CDR3nt: TGTGCCAGCAGCCAATCAAGGCCGGAGAATTCACCCCTCCACTTT
CDR3aa: CASSQSRPENSPLHF

j_gene: TRBJ1-1
abundance: NA
len: 12
v_gene: TRBV7-9
d_gene: NA
CDR3nt: TGTGCCAGCGACCAGGGAAACACTGAAGCTTTCTTT
CDR3aa: CASDQGNTEAFF

j_gene: TRBJ2-5
abundance: NA
len: 18
v_gene: TRBV7-2
d_gene: TRBD2
CDR3nt: TGTGCCAGCAGCTTAGTCGCCAGATTAGCGGGATCGTCTGAGACCCAGTACTTC
CDR3aa: CASSLVARLAGSSETQYF

j_gene: TRBJ1-6
abundance: NA
len: 15
v_gene: TRBV10-1
d_gene: NA
CDR3nt: TGCGCCAGCAGTGTGTCCCGGGACCTTAATTCACCCCTCCACTTT
CDR3aa: CASSVSRDLNSPLHF

j_gene: TRBJ1-2
abundance: NA
len: 13
v_gene: TRBV5-4
d_gene: NA
CDR3nt: TGTGCCAGCAGCTTGGCCACGGCACGGAGCTACACCTTC
CDR3aa: CASSLATARSYTF

j_gene: TRBJ1-1
abundance: NA
len: 14
v_gene: TRBV18
d_gene: TRBD1
CDR3nt: TGTGCCAGCTCACCTCAACACAGGGGCACTGAAGCTTTCTTT
CDR3aa: CASSPQHRGTEAFF

j_gene: TRBJ1-2
abundance: NA
len: 12
v_gene: TRBV3-1/TRBV3-2
d_gene: TRBD1
CDR3nt: TGTGCCAGCCTAGGACAGGGGGCGGGCTACACCTTC
CDR3aa: CASLGQGAGYTF

j_gene: TRBJ1-6
abundance: few
len: 12
v_gene: TRBV18
d_gene: NA
CDR3nt: TGTGCCAGCTCACCACCGAATTCACCCCTCCACTTT
CDR3aa: CASSPPNSPLHF

j_gene: TRBJ1-2
abundance: NA
len: 14
v_gene: TRBV28
d_gene: NA
CDR3nt: TGTGCCAGCAGTTTAGGAGGGCAGGGCTATGGCTACACCTTC
CDR3aa: CASSLGGQGYGYTF

j_gene: TRBJ1-1
abundance: once
len: 14
v_gene: TRBV18
d_gene: TRBD1
CDR3nt: TGTGCCAGCTCACAGGAGACAGGGGGCACTGAAGCTTTCTTT
CDR3aa: CASSQETGGTEAFF

j_gene: TRBJ1-5
abundance: NA
len: 15
v_gene: TRBV24-1
d_gene: NA
CDR3nt: TGTGCCACCAGTGATCTAGTAACGGGCCATCAGCCCCAGCATTTT
CDR3aa: CATSDLVTGHQPQHF

j_gene: TRBJ2-5
abundance: NA
len: 15
v_gene: TRBV9
d_gene: NA
CDR3nt: TGTGCCAGCAGCGTAGCCGCTAGCCGGTGGGAGACCCAGTACTTC
CDR3aa: CASSVAASRWETQYF

j_gene: TRBJ1-2
abundance: NA
len: 14
v_gene: TRBV2
d_gene: TRBD1
CDR3nt: TGTGCCAGCACCACAGGGGGCCTCCAGGCCGGGTACACCTTC
CDR3aa: CASTTGGLQAGYTF

j_gene: TRBJ1-5
abundance: NA
len: 12
v_gene: TRBV12-5
d_gene: NA
CDR3nt: TGTGCTAGTGGTTTGGTGGGGCAGCCCCAGCATTTT
CDR3aa: CASGLVGQPQHF

j_gene: TRBJ2-5
abundance: NA
len: 12
v_gene: TRBV7-2
d_gene: NA
CDR3nt: TGTGCCAGCAGCTTCAGCCAAGAGACCCAGTACTTC
CDR3aa: CASSFSQETQYF

j_gene: TRBJ1-5
abundance: NA
len: 17
v_gene: TRBV6-2/TRBV6-3
d_gene: NA
CDR3nt: TGTGCCAGCAGTCACCCGCGGCGGGGAAAGAGCAATCAGCCCCAGCATTTT
CDR3aa: CASSHPRRGKSNQPQHF

j_gene: TRBJ2-2
abundance: NA
len: 16
v_gene: TRBV4-1
d_gene: NA
CDR3nt: TGCGCCAGCAGCCGAGGACAGGGAGGGACGGTCGGGGAGCTGTTTTTT
CDR3aa: CASSRGQGGTVGELFF

j_gene: TRBJ1-6
abundance: NA
len: 17
v_gene: TRBV15
d_gene: NA
CDR3nt: TGTGCCACCAGCAGGGAACAGGGCGAGGCCTATAATTCACCCCTCCACTTT
CDR3aa: CATSREQGEAYNSPLHF

j_gene: TRBJ1-1
abundance: once
len: 16
v_gene: TRBV10-3
d_gene: NA
CDR3nt: TGTGCCATCAGTGAGGCGGGTGCGGGCCTCGCAACCGAAGCTTTCTTT
CDR3aa: CAISEAGAGLATEAFF

j_gene: TRBJ2-1
abundance: once
len: 15
v_gene: TRBV7-2
d_gene: TRBD2
CDR3nt: TGTGCCAGCAGCCGGACTAGCGGGGCTTACAATGAGCAGTTCTTC
CDR3aa: CASSRTSGAYNEQFF

j_gene: TRBJ1-1
abundance: NA
len: 14
v_gene: TRBV4-3
d_gene: NA
CDR3nt: TGCGCCAGCAGCCAAGACCCCGGGTTCGGTGAAGCTTTCTTT
CDR3aa: CASSQDPGFGEAFF

j_gene: TRBJ2-5
abundance: NA
len: 16
v_gene: TRBV18
d_gene: NA
CDR3nt: TGTGCCAGCTCACTAAGGACAGGAGGGGGCCAAGAGACCCAGTACTTC
CDR3aa: CASSLRTGGGQETQYF

j_gene: TRBJ2-7
abundance: NA
len: 12
v_gene: TRBV28
d_gene: TRBD1
CDR3nt: TGTGCCAGCAGTTCCCAGGGGGCTGAGCAGTACTTC
CDR3aa: CASSSQGAEQYF

j_gene: TRBJ1-1
abundance: NA
len: 15
v_gene: TRBV7-9
d_gene: NA
CDR3nt: TGTGCCAGCAGCGCATCCTCAGGGGTGGGTACTGAAGCTTTCTTT
CDR3aa: CASSASSGVGTEAFF

j_gene: TRBJ2-5
abundance: NA
len: 13
v_gene: TRBV19
d_gene: NA
CDR3nt: TGTGCCAGCAGAAGGGTGCAGGAAGAGACCCAGTACTTC
CDR3aa: CASRRVQEETQYF

j_gene: TRBJ2-7
abundance: NA
len: 13
v_gene: TRBV7-2
d_gene: NA
CDR3nt: TGTGCCAGCAGCTTTCTTATATTCTACGAGCAGTACTTC
CDR3aa: CASSFLIFYEQYF

j_gene: TRBJ2-3
abundance: NA
len: 16
v_gene: TRBV18
d_gene: NA
CDR3nt: TGTGCCAGCTCACCCAGGACTTTCCTATACACAGATACGCAGTATTTT
CDR3aa: CASSPRTFLYTDTQYF

j_gene: TRBJ2-1
abundance: NA
len: 17
v_gene: TRBV5-4
d_gene: TRBD2
CDR3nt: TGTGCCAGCAGCTCCAAACCCGGGACTAGCGGCGACAATGAGCAGTTCTTC
CDR3aa: CASSSKPGTSGDNEQFF

j_gene: TRBJ1-1
abundance: NA
len: 14
v_gene: TRBV5-1
d_gene: NA
CDR3nt: TGCGCCAGCACCGAACAGGGTGCGTACACTGAAGCTTTCTTT
CDR3aa: CASTEQGAYTEAFF

j_gene: TRBJ2-6
abundance: once
len: 19
v_gene: TRBV4-1
d_gene: TRBD2
CDR3nt: TGCGCCAGCAGCCAGTGGACTAGCGGGAGGTCGACTGGGGCCAACGTCCTGACTTTC
CDR3aa: CASSQWTSGRSTGANVLTF

j_gene: TRBJ2-5
abundance: NA
len: 15
v_gene: TRBV29-1
d_gene: NA
CDR3nt: TGCAGCGTTGTCGTAGGGGGGCGCGGTGGGGAGACCCAGTACTTC
CDR3aa: CSVVVGGRGGETQYF

j_gene: TRBJ2-3
abundance: NA
len: 14
v_gene: TRBV27
d_gene: NA
CDR3nt: TGTGCCAGCAGCCTTTTAAGGAGCACAGATACGCAGTATTTT
CDR3aa: CASSLLRSTDTQYF

j_gene: TRBJ2-3
abundance: NA
len: 17
v_gene: TRBV4-3
d_gene: TRBD1
CDR3nt: TGCGCCAGCAGCCAAATTCTGCGGACAGGGGGCGTGGATACGCAGTATTTT
CDR3aa: CASSQILRTGGVDTQYF

j_gene: TRBJ1-1
abundance: few
len: 13
v_gene: TRBV12-3/TRBV12-4
d_gene: NA
CDR3nt: TGTGCCAGCAGTTTGTGGGCTCATGGTGAAGCTTTCTTT
CDR3aa: CASSLWAHGEAFF

j_gene: TRBJ1-1
abundance: NA
len: 13
v_gene: TRBV11-3
d_gene: NA
CDR3nt: TGTGCCAGCAGCTTAGGGGACAACACTGAAGCTTTCTTT
CDR3aa: CASSLGDNTEAFF

j_gene: TRBJ2-7
abundance: NA
len: 13
v_gene: TRBV19
d_gene: NA
CDR3nt: TGTGCCAGTAGTATTGGGCCTCTGGGTGAGCAGTACTTC
CDR3aa: CASSIGPLGEQYF

j_gene: TRBJ2-1
abundance: NA
len: 14
v_gene: TRBV19
d_gene: TRBD2
CDR3nt: TGTGCCAGTAGTAATAGCGGGGGGTACAATGAGCAGTTCTTC
CDR3aa: CASSNSGGYNEQFF

j_gene: TRBJ1-6
abundance: NA
len: 14
v_gene: TRBV28
d_gene: NA
CDR3nt: TGTGCCAGCAGCCAAGACGGCCATAATTCACCCCTCCACTTT
CDR3aa: CASSQDGHNSPLHF

j_gene: TRBJ2-1
abundance: once
len: 14
v_gene: TRBV5-1
d_gene: TRBD2
CDR3nt: TGCGCCAGCAGCTTCACTAGCGGGGGGACCGGGCAGTTCTTC
CDR3aa: CASSFTSGGTGQFF

j_gene: TRBJ1-1
abundance: NA
len: 15
v_gene: TRBV18
d_gene: NA
CDR3nt: TGTGCCAGCTCACCACCCTTCAGGGCCGGGACTGAAGCTTTCTTT
CDR3aa: CASSPPFRAGTEAFF